Below are 5 T cell receptor beta chains sequenced from a single sample in a study of OX40 agonist ivuxolimab in advanced cancers. Data came from immunoSEQ multiplex PCR; TCRdb stores just in-frame clones and leaves some out. The sample includes approximately 90,000 clones, 70% to 90% of them seen just once. This specimen was CD4+ or CD8+ T cells sorted from blood, taken in a trial of the OX40 agonist ivuxolimab. The receptors come from an adult with an advanced solid tumor such as melanoma, head and neck, liver or kidney cancer.

The gene calls are TRBV10-3 and TRBJ2-1; D uncertain. The germline V gene encodes CDR1 ENHRY and CDR2 SYGVKD. V lost 4 bases, J lost 9 bases, and 10 bases lay in between. The CDR3 runs 12 residues. The CDR3 protein is CAISGQRSEQFF. In nucleotides, the CDR3 is TGTGCCATCAGTGGACAAAGGAGTGAGCAGTTCTTC.

This clone was observed a single time. This chain connects TRBV9 to TRBJ1-2; D unclear. V was cut by 3 bases and J by 6 bases, with 3 bases left in between. This CDR3 spans 10 amino acids. CDR1 is SGDLS and CDR2 is YYNGEE in the germline V gene. The DNA for the CDR3 is TGTGCCAGCAGCGGGGATGGCTACACCTTC. Amino acid sequence: CASSGDGYTF.

The CDR3 sequence: CASSDEGKIGYGYTF. The CDR3 nucleotides are TGTGCCAGTAGTGACGAAGGCAAGATTGGGTATGGCTACACCTTC. V and J are TRBV19 and TRBJ1-2; D is unresolved. Germline V gene lookup returns CDR1 LNHDA and CDR2 SQIVND (reference sequence). There are 15 residues in the CDR3. Trimming took off 5 bases at V and 5 bases at J, with 18 bases between the two ends.

The chain employs TRBV28 and TRBJ2-7; possibly TRBD2 for D (5 bases). Germline-derived CDR1 and CDR2 are MDHEN and SYDVKM. This CDR3 is 16 amino acids long. The V and J ends lost 4 bases and 1 base respectively, with 17 bases between them. CDR3 bases: TGTGCCAGCAGTTCAGCTGGAGGAGGTGGGTCCTACGAGCAGTACTTC. It encodes CASSSAGGGGSYEQYF.

The chain is built from TRBV20-1 and TRBJ1-5; D ambiguous. V lost 6 bases and J lost 3, with 6 bases in between. CDR3 length equals 11 residues. Germline values: CDR1 DFQATT, CDR2 SNEGSKA (reference sequence). As DNA, the CDR3 is TGCAGTGCCGGGCCCAATCAGCCCCAGCATTTT. This codes for CSAGPNQPQHF.